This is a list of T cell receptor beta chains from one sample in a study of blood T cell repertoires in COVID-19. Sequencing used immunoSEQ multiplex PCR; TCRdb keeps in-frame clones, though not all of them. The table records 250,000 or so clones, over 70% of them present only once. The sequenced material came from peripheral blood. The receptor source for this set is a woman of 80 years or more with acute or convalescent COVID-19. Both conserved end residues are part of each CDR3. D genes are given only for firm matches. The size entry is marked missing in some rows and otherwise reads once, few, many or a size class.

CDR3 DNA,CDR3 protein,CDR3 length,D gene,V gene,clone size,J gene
TGTGCCAGCAGTTGCCCTTTTGGCCCTGGGGGGGAGTTCGGAAACACCATATATTTT,CASSCPFGPGGEFGNTIYF,19,NA,TRBV6-8,NA,TRBJ1-3
TGTGCCAGCAGCCGCGAGCTGTATAATTCACCCCTCCACTTT,CASSRELYNSPLHF,14,NA,TRBV5-4,NA,TRBJ1-6
TGCAGTGCGCGAAGGGGTGATACGCAGTATTTT,CSARRGDTQYF,11,NA,TRBV20-1,NA,TRBJ2-3
TGTGCCAGCTCACCAGCACTAGCGGGAGGGCGGGGTGAGCAGTTCTTC,CASSPALAGGRGEQFF,16,TRBD2,TRBV18,NA,TRBJ2-1
TGTGCCAGCTCCGCACAGGGAGGGGACACTGAAGCTTTCTTT,CASSAQGGDTEAFF,14,NA,TRBV18,NA,TRBJ1-1
TGTGCCAGCAGTTACAGGGAATACAACACTGAAGCTTTCTTT,CASSYREYNTEAFF,14,NA,TRBV2,NA,TRBJ1-1
TGCAGCGTTCACCAGGGGGTCTCTGAAGCTTTCTTT,CSVHQGVSEAFF,12,TRBD1,TRBV29-1,NA,TRBJ1-1
TGTGCCAGCAGCCAGGGACAGTTCCGGGAGACCCAGTACTTC,CASSQGQFRETQYF,14,TRBD1,TRBV3-1/TRBV3-2,NA,TRBJ2-5
TGTGCCAGCAGTGAGGGGACAGTTAGCAATCAGCCCCAGCATTTT,CASSEGTVSNQPQHF,15,TRBD1,TRBV6-1,NA,TRBJ1-5
TGCAGCGTTGGGGACTACAGAAACAATGAGCAGTTCTTC,CSVGDYRNNEQFF,13,TRBD2,TRBV29-1,NA,TRBJ2-1
TGTGCCAGCTCCACAGGCGATAATTCACCCCTCCACTTT,CASSTGDNSPLHF,13,NA,TRBV18,NA,TRBJ1-6
TGCGCCAGGATACTAGGGTCGCAAGATACGCAGTATTTT,CARILGSQDTQYF,13,NA,TRBV4-1,NA,TRBJ2-3
TGTGCCAGTAGTAACCGGGACAGGGGCCTCCAAGAGACCCAGTACTTC,CASSNRDRGLQETQYF,16,TRBD1,TRBV19,NA,TRBJ2-5
TGTGCCAGCAGCCGGGGACAGGCCTACAATGAGCAGTTCTTC,CASSRGQAYNEQFF,14,TRBD1,TRBV5-8,NA,TRBJ2-1
TGTGCCAGCAGTGAAACGGGCAGGGTCAGCAACGAGCAGTACTTC,CASSETGRVSNEQYF,15,NA,TRBV2,once,TRBJ2-7
TGTGCCAGCAGTTTACAGAAGAGGCCCCGGGGGAACACTGAAGCTTTCTTT,CASSLQKRPRGNTEAFF,17,NA,TRBV27,NA,TRBJ1-1